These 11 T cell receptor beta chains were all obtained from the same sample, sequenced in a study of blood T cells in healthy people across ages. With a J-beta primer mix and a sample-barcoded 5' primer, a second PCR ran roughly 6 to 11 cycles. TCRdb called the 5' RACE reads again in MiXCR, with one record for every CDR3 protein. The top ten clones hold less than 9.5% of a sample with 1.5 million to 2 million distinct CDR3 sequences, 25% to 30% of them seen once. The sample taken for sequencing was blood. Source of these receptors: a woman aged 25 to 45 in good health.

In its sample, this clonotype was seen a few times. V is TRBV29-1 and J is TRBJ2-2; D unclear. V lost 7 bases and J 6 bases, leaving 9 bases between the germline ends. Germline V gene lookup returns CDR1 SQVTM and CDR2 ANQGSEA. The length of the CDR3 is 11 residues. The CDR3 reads CSALSPGELFF. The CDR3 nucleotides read TGCAGCGCCCTATCGCCCGGGGAGCTGTTTTTT.

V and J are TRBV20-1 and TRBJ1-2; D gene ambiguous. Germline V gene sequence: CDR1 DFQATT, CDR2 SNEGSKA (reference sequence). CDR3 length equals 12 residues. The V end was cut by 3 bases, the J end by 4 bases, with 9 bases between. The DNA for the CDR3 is TGCAGTGCTAGTAGGCGAAGCTATGGCTACACCTTC. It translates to CSASRRSYGYTF.

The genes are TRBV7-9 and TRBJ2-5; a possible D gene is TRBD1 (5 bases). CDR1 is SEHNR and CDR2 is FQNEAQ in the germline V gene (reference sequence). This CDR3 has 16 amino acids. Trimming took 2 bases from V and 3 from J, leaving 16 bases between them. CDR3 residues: CASSLPEQIREETQYF. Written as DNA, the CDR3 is TGTGCCAGCAGCTTACCTGAACAGATCAGGGAAGAGACCCAGTACTTC.

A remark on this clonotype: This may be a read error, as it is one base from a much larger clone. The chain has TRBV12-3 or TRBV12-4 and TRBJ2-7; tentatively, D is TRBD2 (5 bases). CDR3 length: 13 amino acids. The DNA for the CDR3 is TGTGTCAGTCTAGGACTTAACGGTGACGAGCAGTACTTC. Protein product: CVSLGLNGDEQYF.

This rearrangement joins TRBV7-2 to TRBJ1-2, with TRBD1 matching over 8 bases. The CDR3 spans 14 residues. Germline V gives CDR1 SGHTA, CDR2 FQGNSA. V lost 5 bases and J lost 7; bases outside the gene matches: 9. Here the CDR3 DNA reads TGTGCCAGCAGCCCCCAGACAGGGGAAGGTGGCTACACCTTC. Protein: CASSPQTGEGGYTF.

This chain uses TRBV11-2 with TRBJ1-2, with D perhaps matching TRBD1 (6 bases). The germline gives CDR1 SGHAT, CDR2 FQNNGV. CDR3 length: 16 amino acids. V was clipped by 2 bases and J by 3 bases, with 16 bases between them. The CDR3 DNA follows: TGTGCCAGCAGCTTAAGTCCCGGACAGCAAGACTATGGCTACACCTTC. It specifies CASSLSPGQQDYGYTF.

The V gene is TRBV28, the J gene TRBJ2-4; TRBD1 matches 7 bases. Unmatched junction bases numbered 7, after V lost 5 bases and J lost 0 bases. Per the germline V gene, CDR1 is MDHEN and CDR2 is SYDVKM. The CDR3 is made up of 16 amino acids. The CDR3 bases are TGTGCCAGCAGTCCCCCGAGGGACAGAGCCAAAAACATTCAGTACTTC. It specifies CASSPPRDRAKNIQYF.

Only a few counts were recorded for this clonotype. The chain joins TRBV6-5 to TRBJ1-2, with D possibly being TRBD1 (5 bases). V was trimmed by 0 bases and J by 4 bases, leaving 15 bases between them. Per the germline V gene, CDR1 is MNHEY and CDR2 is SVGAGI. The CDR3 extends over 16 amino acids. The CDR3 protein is CASSYSGRGAGYGYTF. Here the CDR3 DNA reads TGTGCCAGCAGTTACTCGGGGAGAGGGGCAGGCTATGGCTACACCTTC.

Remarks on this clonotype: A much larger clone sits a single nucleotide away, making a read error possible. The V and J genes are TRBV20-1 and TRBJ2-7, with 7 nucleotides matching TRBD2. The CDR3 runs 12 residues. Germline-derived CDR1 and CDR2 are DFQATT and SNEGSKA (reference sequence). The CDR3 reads CRASGQAYEQYF. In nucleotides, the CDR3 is TGCAGGGCTAGCGGACAAGCCTACGAGCAGTACTTC.

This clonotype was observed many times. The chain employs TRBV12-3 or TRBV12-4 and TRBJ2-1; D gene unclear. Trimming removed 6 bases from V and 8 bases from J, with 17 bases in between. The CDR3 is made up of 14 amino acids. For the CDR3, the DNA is TGTGCCAGCAGGACCCTGGGGTCTTTCGATGAGCAGTTCTTC. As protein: CASRTLGSFDEQFF.

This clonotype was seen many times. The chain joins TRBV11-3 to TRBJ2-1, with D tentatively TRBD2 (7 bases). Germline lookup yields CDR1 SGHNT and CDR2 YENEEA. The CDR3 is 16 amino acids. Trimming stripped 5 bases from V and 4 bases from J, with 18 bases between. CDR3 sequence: CASSAYTGREYNEQFF. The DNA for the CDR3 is TGTGCCAGCAGCGCATACACAGGGAGGGAATACAATGAGCAGTTCTTC.